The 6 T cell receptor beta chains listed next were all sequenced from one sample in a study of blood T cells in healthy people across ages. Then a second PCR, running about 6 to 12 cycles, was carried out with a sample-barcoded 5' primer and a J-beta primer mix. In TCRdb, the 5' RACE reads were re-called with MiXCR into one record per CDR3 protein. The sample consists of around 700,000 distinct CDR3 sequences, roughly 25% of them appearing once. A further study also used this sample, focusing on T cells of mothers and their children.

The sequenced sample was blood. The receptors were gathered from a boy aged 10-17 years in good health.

CDR3 nucleotides: TGCAGTGCTAGAGATCTCAGGGGGCCAGATACGCAGTATTTT. Translated, it gives CSARDLRGPDTQYF. The rearrangement links TRBV20-1 to TRBJ2-3; 8 positions agree with TRBD1. Losses at the gene ends were 0 bases for V and 4 bases for J; bases not matched to a gene: 3. Germline V CDR1 and CDR2: DFQATT, SNEGSKA (reference sequence). The CDR3 spans 14 residues.

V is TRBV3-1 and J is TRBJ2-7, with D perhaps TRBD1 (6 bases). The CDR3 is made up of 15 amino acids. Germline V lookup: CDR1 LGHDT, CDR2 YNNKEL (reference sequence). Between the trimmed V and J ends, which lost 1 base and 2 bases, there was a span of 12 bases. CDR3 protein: CASSQASGAPYEQYF. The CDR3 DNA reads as TGTGCCAGCAGCCAAGCGTCAGGGGCACCCTACGAGCAGTACTTC.

Here the CDR3 DNA reads TGCAGTGCCCCTGGAGCCCCCGGACTAGCTGGCGAGCAGTACTTC. Translating gives CSAPGAPGLAGEQYF. The chain is built from TRBV20-1 and TRBJ2-7; 8 positions match TRBD2. CDR1 is DFQATT and CDR2 is SNEGSKA in the germline V gene (reference sequence). Losses at the gene ends were 6 bases for V and 6 bases for J; bases not matched to a gene: 16. The CDR3 consists of 15 residues.

The CDR3: CSASQRGYDEQFF. The CDR3 region has the DNA TGCAGTGCTAGTCAGCGGGGATATGATGAGCAGTTCTTC. The V call is TRBV20-1, the J call TRBJ2-1; 7 nucleotides line up with TRBD2. J was trimmed by 8 bases and V by 3 bases; bases with no gene match: 7. This CDR3 contains 13 residues. Germline CDR1 and CDR2: DFQATT and SNEGSKA (reference sequence).

The CDR3, as DNA: TGTGCCAGCAGTTCGCTAGCGGGAGTTTTGCCGAACACCGGGGAGCTGTTTTTT. Translated, it gives CASSSLAGVLPNTGELFF. This chain connects TRBV12-3 or TRBV12-4 to TRBJ2-2, with 10 bases identical to TRBD2. The CDR3 contains 18 residues. With V trimmed by 4 bases and J by 0 bases, 8 bases remained unmatched.

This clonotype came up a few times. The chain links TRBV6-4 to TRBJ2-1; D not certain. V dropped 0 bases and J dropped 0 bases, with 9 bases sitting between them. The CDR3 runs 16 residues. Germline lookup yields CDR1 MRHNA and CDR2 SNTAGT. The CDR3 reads CASSDSGGSSYNEQFF. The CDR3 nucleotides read TGTGCCAGCAGTGACTCGGGCGGAAGCTCCTACAATGAGCAGTTCTTC.